These T cell receptor beta chains were read from a single sample in a study of beta chain features in type 1 diabetes. The protocol was immunoSEQ multiplex PCR, while the TCRdb copy is restricted to in-frame clones and leaves out a portion. The top ten hold around 0.5% of the sample, which has 70,000 to 90,000 clones, around a third seen once. Sequencing used stem cell memory CD4+ T cells from blood. Every receptor here comes from a woman aged 18 to 35 in good health. CDR3s include the opening cysteine and the closing phenylalanine or tryptophan. Fields, in order: J gene, V gene, D gene, clone size, CDR3 protein, CDR3 DNA. D genes are given only for firm matches. The size field is filled for only some rows; it gives once, few, many or a size class.

TRBJ1-5 | TRBV6-5 | - | - | CASSLGRGYQPQHF | TGTGCCAGCAGCCTGGGGAGGGGTTACCAGCCCCAGCATTTT
TRBJ2-1 | TRBV4-2 | TRBD2 | few | CASSQEGLERGAFEQFF | TGTGCCAGCAGCCAAGAGGGGTTGGAGCGGGGGGCTTTTGAGCAGTTCTTC
TRBJ1-3 | TRBV2 | - | - | CATAGQLSGNTIYF | TGTGCCACCGCTGGACAGCTTTCTGGAAACACCATATATTTT
TRBJ1-5 | TRBV4-2 | TRBD1 | - | CASSQGGQADQPQHF | TGTGCCAGCAGCCAAGGAGGACAGGCTGATCAGCCCCAGCATTTT
TRBJ2-7 | TRBV5-1 | - | - | CASSLSRASYEQYF | TGCGCCAGCAGCTTATCCAGGGCTTCCTACGAGCAGTACTTC
TRBJ2-2 | TRBV19 | TRBD1 | - | CATRQGEAGELFF | TGTGCCACTAGACAGGGTGAGGCCGGGGAGCTGTTTTTT
TRBJ2-1 | TRBV11-2 | TRBD1 | - | CASSLGTGGAYNEQFF | TGTGCCAGCAGCTTAGGGACAGGGGGCGCGTACAATGAGCAGTTCTTC
TRBJ1-4 | TRBV6-1 | - | - | CASSLSEKLFF | TGTGCCAGCAGTCTAAGCGAAAAACTGTTTTTT
TRBJ2-7 | TRBV2 | - | - | CASSADRTVSYEQYF | TGTGCCAGCAGCGCTGACAGGACCGTCTCCTACGAGCAGTACTTC
TRBJ1-5 | TRBV6-6 | - | - | CASSSQAGNQPQHF | TGTGCCAGCAGTTCCCAAGCGGGGAATCAGCCCCAGCATTTT
TRBJ2-5 | TRBV4-1 | - | - | CASSRLPPPGKETQYF | TGCGCCAGCAGCCGCCTTCCGCCCCCGGGGAAAGAGACCCAGTACTTC
TRBJ1-4 | TRBV28 | - | - | CASSSPTNEKLFF | TGTGCCAGCTCTTCTCCAACTAATGAAAAACTGTTTTTT
TRBJ2-1 | TRBV18 | TRBD1 | few | CASSPPAGTGTYNEQFF | TGTGCCAGCTCACCACCTGCCGGGACAGGGACCTACAATGAGCAGTTCTTC
TRBJ2-6 | TRBV30 | - | few | CAWSQITGSGANVLTF | TGTGCCTGGAGTCAAATAACGGGGTCTGGGGCCAACGTCCTGACTTTC
TRBJ1-5 | TRBV5-7 | - | few | CASSLVQPQHF | TGTGCCAGCAGCTTGGTACAGCCCCAGCATTTT
TRBJ1-1 | TRBV30 | - | - | CAWLGGLLMNTEAFF | TGTGCCTGGCTTGGTGGGCTACTCATGAACACTGAAGCTTTCTTT
TRBJ1-6 | TRBV9 | TRBD1 | - | CASSSTGTVNSPLHF | TGTGCCAGCAGCTCGACCGGGACAGTCAATTCACCCCTCCACTTT
TRBJ2-1 | TRBV30 | - | few | CAEEQGYEQFF | TGTGCAGAAGAGCAGGGCTATGAGCAGTTCTTC
TRBJ2-5 | TRBV11-3 | - | few | CASSYVRGTQYF | TGTGCCAGCAGCTACGTCAGAGGGACCCAGTACTTC
TRBJ2-7 | TRBV7-9 | - | few | CASSSQGSYEQYF | TGTGCCAGCAGCTCCCAGGGATCCTACGAGCAGTACTTC